The clone carrying this TCR beta chain has more than one count but fewer than ten. Its antigen is not identified. Alongside a J-beta primer mix, a sample-barcoded 5' primer served in a second PCR lasting roughly 6 to 11 cycles. Using its own MiXCR run on the 5' RACE reads, TCRdb lists one record per CDR3 protein. The sample records roughly 800,000 distinct CDR3 sequences, roughly 60% being singletons. This specimen comes from a study of blood T cells in healthy people across ages. Study-level information: Capture by template switching was about one barcoded beta molecule per two T cells. Study-wide results and limits: Considered underestimates were the diversity estimates obtained from one million T cells.

The study recruited healthy Caucasian donors from Russia who were aged roughly 6 to 100. The CDR3 has 15 residues. The germline V and J ends were trimmed by 0 bases and 5 bases, with 14 bases remaining between them. CDR1 is SGHRS and CDR2 is YFSETQ in the germline V gene. The specimen was blood. This TCR derives from a young man in good health. The chain joins TRBV5-1 to TRBJ1-2; no firm D call. The CDR3 is CASSLDLGRAYGYTF. CDR3 coding DNA: TGCGCCAGCAGCTTGGACCTAGGGAGGGCATATGGCTACACCTTC.